The subject of this entry is one T cell receptor (beta chain). The antigen remains unidentified. PCR was performed using 60 Vbeta and 13 Jbeta primers. The assay was immunoSEQ multiplex PCR, and TCRdb's table has in-frame clones only and misses some. The data show about 140,000 clones, with around 78% seen just once and less than 2% held by the top ten. Trimming cost V 2 bases and J 6 bases; bases outside gene matches: 11. CDR3 size: 16 residues. CDR1 is SGDLS, CDR2 YYNGEE, per germline. The data are from a study of cytomegalovirus exposure and HLA in healthy donors. General study points: Among TCR beta chains, those listed as cytomegalovirus-associated numbered about 160. A prior analysis recorded that most TCR beta V segments were productive about 87% or about 30% of the time.

This TCR came from a man aged 35-49 years in good health and CMV-seronegative. Material: PBMCs. The chain employs TRBV9 and TRBJ1-2; 9 nucleotides align to TRBD1. CDR3 loop: CASSVAPGQGVHGYTF. The CDR3 DNA follows: TGTGCCAGCAGCGTGGCGCCGGGACAGGGAGTGCATGGCTACACCTTC.